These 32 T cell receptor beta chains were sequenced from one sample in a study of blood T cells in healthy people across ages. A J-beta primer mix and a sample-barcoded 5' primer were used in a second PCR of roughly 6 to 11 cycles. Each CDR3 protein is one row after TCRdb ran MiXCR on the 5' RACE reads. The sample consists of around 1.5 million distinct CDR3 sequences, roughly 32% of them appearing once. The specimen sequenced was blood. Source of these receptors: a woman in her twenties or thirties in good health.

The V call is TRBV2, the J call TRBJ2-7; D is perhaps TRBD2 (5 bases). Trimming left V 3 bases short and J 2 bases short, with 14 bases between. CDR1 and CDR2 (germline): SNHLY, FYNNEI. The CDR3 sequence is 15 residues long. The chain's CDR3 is CASSDCSGLPYEQYF. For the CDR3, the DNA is TGTGCCAGCAGTGATTGCAGCGGTTTACCCTACGAGCAGTACTTC.

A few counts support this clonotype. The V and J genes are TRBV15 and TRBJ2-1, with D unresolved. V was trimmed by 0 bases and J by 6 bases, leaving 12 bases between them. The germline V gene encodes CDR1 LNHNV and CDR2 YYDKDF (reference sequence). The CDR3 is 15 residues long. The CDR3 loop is CATSRDRVAANEQFF. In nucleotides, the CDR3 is TGTGCCACCAGCAGAGATCGGGTGGCGGCCAATGAGCAGTTCTTC.

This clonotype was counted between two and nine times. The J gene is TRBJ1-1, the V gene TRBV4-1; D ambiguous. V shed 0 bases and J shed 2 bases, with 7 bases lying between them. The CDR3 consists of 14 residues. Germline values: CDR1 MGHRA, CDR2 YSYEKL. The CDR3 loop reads CASSQDTVNTEAFF. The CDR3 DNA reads TGCGCCAGCAGCCAAGATACCGTTAACACTGAAGCTTTCTTT.

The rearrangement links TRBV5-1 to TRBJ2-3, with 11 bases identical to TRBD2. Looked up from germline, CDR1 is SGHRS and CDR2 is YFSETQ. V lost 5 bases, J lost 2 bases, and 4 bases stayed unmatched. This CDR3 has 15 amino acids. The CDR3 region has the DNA TGCGCCAGCAGACTAGCGGGGGCTACCACAGATACGCAGTATTTT. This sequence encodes CASRLAGATTDTQYF.

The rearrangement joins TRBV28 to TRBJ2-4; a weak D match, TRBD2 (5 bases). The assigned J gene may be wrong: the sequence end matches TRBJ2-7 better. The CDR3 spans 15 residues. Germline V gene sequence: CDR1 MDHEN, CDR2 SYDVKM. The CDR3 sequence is CASSSPGKVSYEQYF. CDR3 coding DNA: TGTGCCAGCAGTTCCCCGGGAAAAGTCTCCTACGAGCAGTACTTC.

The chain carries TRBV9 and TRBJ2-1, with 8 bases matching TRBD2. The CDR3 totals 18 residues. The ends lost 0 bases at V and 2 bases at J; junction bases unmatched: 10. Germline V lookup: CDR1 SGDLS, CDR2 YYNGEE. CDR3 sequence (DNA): TGTGCCAGCAGCGTAGACCCCCAACGGGAGGGCACCTACAATGAGCAGTTCTTC. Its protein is CASSVDPQREGTYNEQFF.

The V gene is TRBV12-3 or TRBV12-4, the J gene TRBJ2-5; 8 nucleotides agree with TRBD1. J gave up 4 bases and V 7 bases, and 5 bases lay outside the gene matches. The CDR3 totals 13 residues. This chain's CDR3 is CASTRTGRETQYF. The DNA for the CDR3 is TGTGCCAGCACCCGGACAGGGAGAGAGACCCAGTACTTC.

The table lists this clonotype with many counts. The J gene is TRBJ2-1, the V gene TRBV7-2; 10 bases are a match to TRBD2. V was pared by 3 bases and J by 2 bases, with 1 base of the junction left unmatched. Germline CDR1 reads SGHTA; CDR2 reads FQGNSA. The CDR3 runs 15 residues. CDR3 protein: CASSFTSGAYNEQFF. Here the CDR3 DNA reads TGTGCCAGCAGCTTTACTAGCGGGGCCTACAATGAGCAGTTCTTC.

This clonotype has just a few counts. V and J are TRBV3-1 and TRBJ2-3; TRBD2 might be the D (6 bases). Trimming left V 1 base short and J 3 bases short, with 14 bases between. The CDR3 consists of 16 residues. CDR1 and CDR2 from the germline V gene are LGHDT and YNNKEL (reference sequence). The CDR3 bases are TGTGCCAGCAGCCAAGTCCCGGGACTTCTTACAGATACGCAGTATTTT. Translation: CASSQVPGLLTDTQYF.

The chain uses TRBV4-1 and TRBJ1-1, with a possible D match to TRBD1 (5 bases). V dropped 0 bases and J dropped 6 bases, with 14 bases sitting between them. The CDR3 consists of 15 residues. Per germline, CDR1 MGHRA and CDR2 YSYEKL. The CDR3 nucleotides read TGCGCCAGCAGCCAAGATCTCCGGGGGACGGCTGAAGCTTTCTTT. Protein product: CASSQDLRGTAEAFF.

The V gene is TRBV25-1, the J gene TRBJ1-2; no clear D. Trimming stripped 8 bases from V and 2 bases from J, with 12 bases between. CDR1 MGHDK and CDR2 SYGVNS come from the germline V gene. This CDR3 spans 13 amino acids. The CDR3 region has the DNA TGTGCCAGCGCCGCCACGGGAAACTATGGCTACACCTTC. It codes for CASAATGNYGYTF.

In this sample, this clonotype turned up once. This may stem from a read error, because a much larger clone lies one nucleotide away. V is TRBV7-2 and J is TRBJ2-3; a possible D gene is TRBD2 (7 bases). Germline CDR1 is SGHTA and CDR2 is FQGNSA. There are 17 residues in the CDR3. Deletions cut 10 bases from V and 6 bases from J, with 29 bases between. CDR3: CATQGRGGAPTWDTQYF. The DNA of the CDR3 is TGTGCCACCCAGGGGAGGGGCGGGGCGCCCACATGGGATACGCAGTATTTT.

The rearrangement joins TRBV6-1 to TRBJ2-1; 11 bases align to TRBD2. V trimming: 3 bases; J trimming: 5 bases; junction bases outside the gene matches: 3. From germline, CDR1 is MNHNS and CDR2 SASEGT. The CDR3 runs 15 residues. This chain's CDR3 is CASSEGLAVNNEQFF. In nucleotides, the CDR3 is TGTGCCAGCAGTGAGGGACTAGCGGTCAACAATGAGCAGTTCTTC.

The CDR3 region has the DNA TGTGCCAGTAGTAGCGGGCCACTCACAGATACGCAGTATTTT. Amino acids: CASSSGPLTDTQYF. This chain connects TRBV19 to TRBJ2-3; the D gene is possibly TRBD2 (5 bases). Trimming cost V 4 bases and J 2 bases, with 10 bases left between them. The CDR3 has 14 amino acids. Germline lookup yields CDR1 LNHDA and CDR2 SQIVND (reference sequence).

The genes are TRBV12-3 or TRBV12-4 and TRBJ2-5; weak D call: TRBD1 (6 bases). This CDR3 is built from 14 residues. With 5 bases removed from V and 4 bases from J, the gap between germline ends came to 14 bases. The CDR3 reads CASSGTGPGETQYF. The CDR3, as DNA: TGTGCCAGCAGTGGAACAGGGCCGGGAGAGACCCAGTACTTC.

CDR3 nucleotides: TGTGCCAGCAGTTACTCGAGGATCCAGTCTAAAGCTTTCTTT. This encodes CASSYSRIQSKAFF. The chain has TRBV6-2 or TRBV6-3 and TRBJ1-1; no reliable D call. Germline CDR1 and CDR2: MNHEY and SVGEGT. The CDR3 runs 14 residues. Between the trimmed V and J ends, which lost 0 bases and 9 bases, there was a span of 14 bases.

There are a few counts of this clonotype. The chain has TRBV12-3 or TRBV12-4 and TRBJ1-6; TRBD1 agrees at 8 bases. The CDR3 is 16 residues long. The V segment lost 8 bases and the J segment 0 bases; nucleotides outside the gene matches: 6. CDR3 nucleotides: TGTGCCAGCGGGGGACAGGCGAGCTCCTATAATTCACCCCTCCACTTT. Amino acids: CASGGQASSYNSPLHF.

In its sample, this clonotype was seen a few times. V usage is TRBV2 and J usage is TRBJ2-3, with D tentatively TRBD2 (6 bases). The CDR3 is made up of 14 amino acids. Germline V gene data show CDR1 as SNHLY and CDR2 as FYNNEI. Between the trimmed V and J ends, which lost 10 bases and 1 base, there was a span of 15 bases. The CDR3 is CATPGRGRTDTQYF. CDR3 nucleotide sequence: TGTGCCACCCCAGGGCGGGGACGCACAGATACGCAGTATTTT.

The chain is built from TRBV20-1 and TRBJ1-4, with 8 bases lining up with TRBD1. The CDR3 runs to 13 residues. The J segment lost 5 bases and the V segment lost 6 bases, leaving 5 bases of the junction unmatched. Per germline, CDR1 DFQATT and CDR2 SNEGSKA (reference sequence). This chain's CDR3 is CSAHRQGNEKLFF. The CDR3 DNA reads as TGCAGTGCCCACCGACAGGGGAATGAAAAACTGTTTTTT.

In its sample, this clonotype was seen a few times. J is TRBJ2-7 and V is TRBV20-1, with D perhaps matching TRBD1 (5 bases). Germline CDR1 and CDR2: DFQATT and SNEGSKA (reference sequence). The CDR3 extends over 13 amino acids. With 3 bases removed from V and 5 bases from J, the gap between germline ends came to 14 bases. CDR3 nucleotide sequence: TGCAGTGCTAGTCCAGGGATCCCCCACGAGCAGTACTTC. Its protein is CSASPGIPHEQYF.

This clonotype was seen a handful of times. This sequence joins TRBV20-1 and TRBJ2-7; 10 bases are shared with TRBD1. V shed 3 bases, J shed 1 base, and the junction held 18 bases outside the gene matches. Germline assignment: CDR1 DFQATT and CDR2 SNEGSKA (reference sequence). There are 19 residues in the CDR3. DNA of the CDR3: TGCAGTGCTAGCCTCAGCCACGGGACAGGGGAGAGATTATCCTACGAGCAGTACTTC. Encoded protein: CSASLSHGTGERLSYEQYF.

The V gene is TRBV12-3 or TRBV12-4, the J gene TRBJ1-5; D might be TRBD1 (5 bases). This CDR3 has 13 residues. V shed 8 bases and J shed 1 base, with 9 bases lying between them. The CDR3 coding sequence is TGTGCCAGCGAGCGGGACAGCAATCAGCCCCAGCATTTT. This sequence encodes CASERDSNQPQHF.

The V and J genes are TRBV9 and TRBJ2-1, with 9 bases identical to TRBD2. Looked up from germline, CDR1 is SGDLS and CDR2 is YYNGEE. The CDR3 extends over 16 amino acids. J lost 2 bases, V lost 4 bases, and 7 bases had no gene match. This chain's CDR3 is CASSIYPSGTYNEQFF. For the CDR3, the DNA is TGTGCCAGCAGCATCTACCCTAGCGGGACCTACAATGAGCAGTTCTTC. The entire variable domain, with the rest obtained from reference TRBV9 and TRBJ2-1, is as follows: DSGVTQTPKHLITATGQRVTLRCSPRSGDLSVYWYQQSLDQGLQFLIQYYNGEERAKGNILERFSAQQFPDLHSELNLSSLELGDSALYFCASSIYPSGTYNEQFFGPGTRLTVL.

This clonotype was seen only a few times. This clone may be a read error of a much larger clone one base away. The CDR3 region is CSARAPLESSYGQYF. Here the CDR3 DNA reads TGCAGTGCTAGAGCTCCCCTGGAGAGCTCCTACGGGCAGTACTTC. The chain joins TRBV20-1 to TRBJ2-4; D is unresolved. Trimming took off 1 base at V and 13 bases at J, with 23 bases between the two ends. CDR1 and CDR2 (germline): DFQATT, SNEGSKA (reference sequence). The CDR3 runs to 15 residues.

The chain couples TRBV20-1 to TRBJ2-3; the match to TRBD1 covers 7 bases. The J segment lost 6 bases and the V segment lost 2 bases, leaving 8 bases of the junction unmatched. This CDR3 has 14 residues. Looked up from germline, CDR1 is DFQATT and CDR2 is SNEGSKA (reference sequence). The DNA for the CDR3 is TGCAGTGCTAGACCGCTCCCCAGGGGGGATACGCAGTATTTT. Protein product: CSARPLPRGDTQYF.

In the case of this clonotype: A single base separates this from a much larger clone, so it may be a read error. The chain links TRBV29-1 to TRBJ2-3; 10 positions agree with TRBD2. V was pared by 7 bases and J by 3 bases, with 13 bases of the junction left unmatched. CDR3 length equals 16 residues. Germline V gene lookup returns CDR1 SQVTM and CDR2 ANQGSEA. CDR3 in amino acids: CSGWFVSSGGTDTQYF. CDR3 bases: TGCAGCGGCTGGTTTGTGTCTAGCGGGGGAACAGATACGCAGTATTTT.

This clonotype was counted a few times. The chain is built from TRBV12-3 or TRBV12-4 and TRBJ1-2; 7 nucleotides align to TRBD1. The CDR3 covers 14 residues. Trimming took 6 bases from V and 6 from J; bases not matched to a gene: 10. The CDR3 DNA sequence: TGTGCCAGCAGAGGGACAGCCCGCGGAGATGGCTACACCTTC. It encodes CASRGTARGDGYTF.

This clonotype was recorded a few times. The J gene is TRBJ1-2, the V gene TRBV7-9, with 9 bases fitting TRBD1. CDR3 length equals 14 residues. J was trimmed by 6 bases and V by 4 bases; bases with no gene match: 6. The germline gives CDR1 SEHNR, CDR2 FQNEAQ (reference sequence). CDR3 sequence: CASSSGTGMHGYTF. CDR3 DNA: TGTGCCAGCAGCTCCGGGACAGGGATGCATGGCTACACCTTC.

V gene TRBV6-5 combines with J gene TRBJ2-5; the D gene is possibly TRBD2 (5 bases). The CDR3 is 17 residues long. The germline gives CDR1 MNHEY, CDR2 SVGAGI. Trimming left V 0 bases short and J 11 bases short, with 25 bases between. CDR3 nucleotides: TGTGCCAGCAGTTACTCGTCGGACTCGGTGGGATACAATGAGCAGTACTTC. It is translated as CASSYSSDSVGYNEQYF.

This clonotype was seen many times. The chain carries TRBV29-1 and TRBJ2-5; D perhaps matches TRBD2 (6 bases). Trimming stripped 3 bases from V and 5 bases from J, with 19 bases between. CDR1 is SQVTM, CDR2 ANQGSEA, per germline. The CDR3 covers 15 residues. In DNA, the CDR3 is TGCAGCGTTGAGATGGGGACTCTCCGGAGGGAGACCCAGTACTTC. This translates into CSVEMGTLRRETQYF.

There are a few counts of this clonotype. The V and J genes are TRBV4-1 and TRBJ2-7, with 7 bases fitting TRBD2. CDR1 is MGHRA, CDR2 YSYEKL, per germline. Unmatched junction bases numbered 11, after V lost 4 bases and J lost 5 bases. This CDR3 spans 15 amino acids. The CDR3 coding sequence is TGCGCCAGCAGCCTACGACTAGCCGCGTTGGACGAGCAGTACTTC. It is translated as CASSLRLAALDEQYF.

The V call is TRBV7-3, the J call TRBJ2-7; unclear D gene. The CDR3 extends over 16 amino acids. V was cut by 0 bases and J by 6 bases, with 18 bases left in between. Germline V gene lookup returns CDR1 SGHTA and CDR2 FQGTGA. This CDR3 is CASSLTSRAALREQYF. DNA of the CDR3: TGTGCCAGCAGCTTAACATCCCGAGCAGCCCTACGCGAGCAGTACTTC.